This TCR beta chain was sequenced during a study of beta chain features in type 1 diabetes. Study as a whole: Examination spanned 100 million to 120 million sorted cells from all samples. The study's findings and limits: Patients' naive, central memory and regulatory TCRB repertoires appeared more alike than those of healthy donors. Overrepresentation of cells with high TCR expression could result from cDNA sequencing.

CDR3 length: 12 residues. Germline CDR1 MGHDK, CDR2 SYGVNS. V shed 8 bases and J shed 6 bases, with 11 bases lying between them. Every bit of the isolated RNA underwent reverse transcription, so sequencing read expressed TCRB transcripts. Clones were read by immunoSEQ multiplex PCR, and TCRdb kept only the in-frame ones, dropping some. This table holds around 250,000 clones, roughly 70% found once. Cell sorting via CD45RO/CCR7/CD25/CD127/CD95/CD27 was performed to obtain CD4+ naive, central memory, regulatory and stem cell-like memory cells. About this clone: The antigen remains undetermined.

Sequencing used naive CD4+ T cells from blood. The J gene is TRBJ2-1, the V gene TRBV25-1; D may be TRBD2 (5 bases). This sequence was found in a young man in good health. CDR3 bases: TGTGCCAGCGGTTGGACTCCCAATGAGCAGTTCTTC. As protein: CASGWTPNEQFF.